Listed below are T cell receptor beta chains from one sample, sequenced in a study of shared clonotypes between healthy human individuals. TCRdb's table, derived via immunoSEQ multiplex PCR, lists solely in-frame clones and lacks some. The table has around 1.1 million clones, approximately 80% seen once. Input material: memory CD4+ T cells from PBMCs. The receptors were sampled from a man aged 18 to 29 in good health. Some clones in this sample may be carry-over from other donors' samples. Each CDR3 is given with its conserved first and last residue. Each record gives: V gene, J gene, CDR3 length, CDR3 protein.

TRBV28,TRBJ2-7,14,CASSLTGAIYEQYF
TRBV15,TRBJ2-5,12,CATLGGGLTQYF
TRBV5-1,TRBJ2-5,18,CASSLGTSGSGVQETQYF
TRBV19,TRBJ1-5,13,CASTDPSNQPQHF
TRBV19,TRBJ1-1,13,CASSIGTIPEAFF
TRBV7-8,TRBJ1-2,16,CASSPEGIGHNYGYTF
TRBV5-4,TRBJ2-5,13,CASSSGRQETQYF
TRBV2,TRBJ2-7,11,CASRYRDEQYF
TRBV30,TRBJ1-2,12,CAWNLGTSGYTF
TRBV7-8,TRBJ2-7,15,CASSFSPDRSYEQYF
TRBV4-2,TRBJ1-1,13,CASSQANVREAFF
TRBV6-6,TRBJ1-4,16,CASSLGHDRRNEKLFF
TRBV30,TRBJ1-5,13,CAWSAERGQPQHF
TRBV28,TRBJ1-5,17,CASRPRRGDYSNQPQHF
TRBV5-1,TRBJ2-3,16,CASSLEPSGSTDTQYF
TRBV5-3,TRBJ2-3,15,CARSKGLVGSNTQYF
TRBV5-1,TRBJ2-1,13,CASTPPARNEQFF
TRBV6-1,TRBJ1-5,13,CASSEGPNQPQHF
TRBV5-5,TRBJ1-4,13,CASSLWGKEKLFF
TRBV6-5,TRBJ2-1,15,CASRNRGPSYNEQFF
TRBV28,TRBJ1-3,13,CASSPGLGNTIYF
TRBV9,TRBJ2-7,16,CASSVGASGILYEQYF
TRBV4-1,TRBJ2-7,12,CASSPTGYEQYF
TRBV15,TRBJ2-7,14,CATSLGVSSYEQYF
TRBV10-1,TRBJ1-2,14,CASSARGLGYGYTF
TRBV7-8,TRBJ2-7,15,CASSSPRDRGNEQYF
TRBV2,TRBJ1-2,16,CASSEASLGPQFSYTF
TRBV5-1,TRBJ2-1,15,CASSGGTSLYNEQFF